This is a list of T cell receptor beta chains from one sample in a study of beta chain features in type 1 diabetes. Assay used: immunoSEQ multiplex PCR; TCRdb lists only in-frame clones, some missing. The sample has hundreds of thousands of clones; around a sixth are singletons. Source material: naive CD4+ T cells from blood. The receptor source for this set is a woman in her late teens or twenties in good health. Each CDR3 is given without its conserved first and last residue.

v_gene	j_gene	CDR3aa
TRBV19	TRBJ2-7	ASSTSLSGSGVYEQY
TRBV18	TRBJ2-1	ASSPRGTGYNEQF
TRBV7-9	TRBJ1-1	ASSLGRRMNTEAF
TRBV4-3	TRBJ1-3	ASSQHDRGLDTIY
TRBV27	TRBJ1-2	ASTTLGGGPGYT
TRBV7-9	TRBJ1-2	ASSLGTATYGYT
TRBV14	TRBJ2-1	ASSQELGRADYNEQF
TRBV9	TRBJ2-1	ASSAGGLAYYNEQF
TRBV28	TRBJ2-7	ASSPGTLTYEQY
TRBV5-1	TRBJ2-1	ASSLAFREDNEQF
TRBV7-3	TRBJ2-1	ASSSRETSSYNEQF
TRBV11-2	TRBJ2-1	ASSLSGNNEQF
TRBV7-9	TRBJ1-3	ASSFDGGSGNTIY
TRBV25-1	TRBJ2-1	ASQSGGSYNEQF
TRBV28	TRBJ2-1	ASEKYNEQF
TRBV21-1	TRBJ2-1	ASSKNARFGLGDRCNEQF
TRBV6-5	TRBJ2-7	ASSYSLVGDTYEQY
TRBV27	TRBJ2-1	ASSFVGTSGYNEQF
TRBV2	TRBJ1-5	ATQDRVNQPQH
TRBV7-2	TRBJ1-1	ASTQGRETEAF
TRBV5-1	TRBJ2-2	ASSQRETGELF
TRBV5-4	TRBJ2-5	ASSAMAQGETQY
TRBV18	TRBJ2-1	ASSLGGSNEQF
TRBV18	.	ASSRGLAVYEQY
TRBV18	TRBJ1-2	ASSRDSTGGYT
TRBV19	TRBJ1-5	ASSIPRVRYSNQPQH
TRBV4-2	TRBJ2-1	ASSQHPWTSVNEQF
TRBV5-8	TRBJ2-3	ASSLGLADSTDTQY
TRBV4-2	TRBJ1-2	ASSHAGTGDDGYT
TRBV25-1	TRBJ2-3	ASSESADTQY
TRBV2	TRBJ2-3	ASGNLGTDTQY
TRBV5-1	TRBJ2-2	ASRTSGSTNTGELF
TRBV28	TRBJ1-2	ASGVGGYT
TRBV18	TRBJ1-4	ASSPGDEKLF
TRBV2	TRBJ1-4	ASKGLSEKLF
TRBV6-1	TRBJ1-5	ASSEGKSGYHNQPQH
TRBV7-2	TRBJ2-3	ASSFRTSGRATDTQY
TRBV7-2	TRBJ1-4	ASSTRTGNEKLF
TRBV27	TRBJ2-3	ASSRKGLAGEADTQY
TRBV5-4	TRBJ2-1	ASSLGARMSSYNEQF
TRBV13	TRBJ2-5	ASSLGLAGGRETQY
TRBV9	TRBJ2-2	ASSVRGQGNTGELF
TRBV19	TRBJ2-1	ASSSPVFGGAYNEQF
TRBV6-5	TRBJ2-1	ATTKNNEQF
TRBV29-1	TRBJ2-5	SAAWGETQY
TRBV7-9	TRBJ2-7	ASSSDGYEQY
TRBV28	TRBJ2-7	ASSLRQGYSYEQY
TRBV6-1	TRBJ2-1	ASSEAASGRNNEQF
TRBV28	TRBJ2-7	ASGRGSYEQY
TRBV7-8	TRBJ2-3	ASSLESGIADTQY
TRBV7-9	TRBJ2-6	ASSRDSSGANVLT
TRBV25-1	TRBJ2-3	ASSDSGQYTDTQY
TRBV29-1	TRBJ2-1	SVLPQDFYNEQF
TRBV4-2	TRBJ2-7	ASSQATGERGYEQY
TRBV2	TRBJ2-1	ASGSGLAGYNEQF
TRBV13	TRBJ2-5	ASSSGAAEETQY